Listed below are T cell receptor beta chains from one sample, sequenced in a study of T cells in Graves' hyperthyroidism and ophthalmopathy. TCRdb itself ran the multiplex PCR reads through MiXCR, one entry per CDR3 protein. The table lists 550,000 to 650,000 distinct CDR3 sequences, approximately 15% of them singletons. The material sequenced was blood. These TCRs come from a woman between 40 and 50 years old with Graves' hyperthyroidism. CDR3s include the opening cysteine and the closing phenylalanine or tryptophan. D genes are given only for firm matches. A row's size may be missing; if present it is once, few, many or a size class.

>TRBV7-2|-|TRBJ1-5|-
CASSLVQGSNQPQHF
TGTGCCAGCAGCTTAGTTCAGGGATCCAATCAGCCCCAGCATTTT
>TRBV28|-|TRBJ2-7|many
CATTGLAYEQYF
TGTGCCACTACAGGTTTAGCCTACGAGCAGTACTTC
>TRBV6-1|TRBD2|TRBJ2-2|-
CASRGLAGDHTGELFF
TGTGCCAGCAGGGGACTAGCGGGAGACCACACCGGGGAGCTGTTTTTT
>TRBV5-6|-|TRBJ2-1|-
CASKPEGAYNEQFF
TGTGCCAGCAAACCAGAGGGGGCCTACAATGAGCAGTTCTTC
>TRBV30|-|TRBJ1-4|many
CAWSVRGRKATNEKLFF
TGTGCCTGGAGTGTACGCGGCAGGAAAGCAACTAATGAAAAACTGTTTTTT
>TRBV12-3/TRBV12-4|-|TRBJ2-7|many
CASSSRASYEQYF
TGTGCCAGCAGTTCCCGGGCCTCCTACGAGCAGTACTTC
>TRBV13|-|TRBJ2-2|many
CASSYSRTGELFF
TGTGCCAGCAGCTACTCTAGGACCGGGGAGCTGTTTTTT
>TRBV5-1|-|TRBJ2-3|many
CASSLHNKGTDTQYF
TGCGCCAGCAGCTTGCATAATAAGGGCACAGATACGCAGTATTTT
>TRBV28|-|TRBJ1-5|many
CASRPQGVTSNQPQHF
TGTGCCAGCAGGCCCCAGGGAGTAACTAGCAATCAGCCCCAGCATTTT
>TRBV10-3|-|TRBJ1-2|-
CAISEEQGRLTF
TGTGCCATCAGTGAAGAACAGGGCCGTCTCACCTTC
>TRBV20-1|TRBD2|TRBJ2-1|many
CSARDWEAGELNEQFF
TGCAGTGCTAGAGATTGGGAAGCGGGAGAATTGAATGAGCAGTTCTTC
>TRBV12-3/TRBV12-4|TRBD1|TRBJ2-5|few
CASSPDRGLGETQHF
TGTGCCAGCAGTCCCGACAGGGGGCTCGGGGAGACCCAGCACTTC
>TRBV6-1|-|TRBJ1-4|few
CASSFPRGGTNEKLFF
TGTGCCAGCAGTTTCCCTCGGGGGGGGACTAATGAAAAACTGTTTTTT
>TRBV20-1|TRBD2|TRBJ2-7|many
CSAPAGALSYEQYF
TGCAGTGCTCCTGCGGGAGCCCTCTCCTACGAGCAGTACTTC
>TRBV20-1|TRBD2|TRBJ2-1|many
CSALAGDRYNEQFF
TGCAGTGCTTTAGCGGGAGATCGCTACAATGAGCAGTTCTTC
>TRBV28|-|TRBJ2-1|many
CASSSPSYNEQFF
TGTGCCAGCAGCTCCCCCTCCTACAATGAGCAGTTCTTC
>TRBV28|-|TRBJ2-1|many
CASSFRSSYNEQFF
TGTGCCAGCAGTTTCAGGTCCTCCTACAATGAGCAGTTCTTC
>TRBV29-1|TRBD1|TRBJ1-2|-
CSVKPGQGSGYTF
TGCAGCGTTAAACCGGGACAGGGTTCCGGCTACACCTTC
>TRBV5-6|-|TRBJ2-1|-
CAGSLPLYNEQFF
TGTGCCGGCAGCTTACCTCTATACAATGAGCAGTTCTTC
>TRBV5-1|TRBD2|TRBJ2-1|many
CASSARLAPTGNEQFF
TGCGCCAGCAGCGCCAGACTAGCCCCAACGGGTAATGAGCAGTTCTTC
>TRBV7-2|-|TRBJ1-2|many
CASSLVSGSVHYGYTF
TGTGCCAGCAGCTTAGTATCCGGTTCAGTTCACTATGGCTACACCTTC
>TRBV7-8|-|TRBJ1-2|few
CASSLAQGPWYGYTF
TGTGCCAGCAGCTTAGCCCAGGGCCCTTGGTATGGCTACACCTTC
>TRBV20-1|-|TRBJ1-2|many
CSASREAYYGYTF
TGCAGTGCTTCCCGGGAGGCCTACTATGGCTACACCTTC
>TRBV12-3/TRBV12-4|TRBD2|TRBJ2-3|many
CASSSTVAGGSPDTQYF
TGTGCCAGCAGTTCAACCGTAGCGGGAGGTTCCCCAGATACGCAGTATTTT
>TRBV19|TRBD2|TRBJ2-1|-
CASSKYALAGGTYNEQFF
TGTGCCAGTAGTAAGTACGCACTAGCGGGAGGAACCTACAATGAGCAGTTCTTC
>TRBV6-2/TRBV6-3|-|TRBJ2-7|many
CASSPTWRSYEQYF
TGTGCCAGCAGCCCCACATGGAGGAGCTACGAGCAGTACTTC
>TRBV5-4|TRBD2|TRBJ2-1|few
CASSSSGVYNEQFF
TGTGCCAGCAGCAGTAGCGGGGTGTACAATGAGCAGTTCTTC
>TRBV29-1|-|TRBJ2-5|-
CSVDWGPYQETQYF
TGCAGCGTTGATTGGGGACCCTACCAAGAGACCCAGTACTTC
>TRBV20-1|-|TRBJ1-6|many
CSALTGTVNSPLHF
TGCAGTGCCCTGACCGGGACGGTTAATTCACCCCTCCACTTT
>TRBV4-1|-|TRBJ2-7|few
CASTGKGREQYF
TGCGCCAGCACGGGGAAGGGCCGCGAGCAGTACTTC
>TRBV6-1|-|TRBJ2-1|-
CASSKPGTNEQFF
TGTGCCAGCAGCAAGCCGGGGACCAATGAGCAGTTCTTC
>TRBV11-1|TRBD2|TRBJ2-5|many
CASSPSRTSGQETQYF
TGTGCCAGCAGCCCCTCCCGGACTAGTGGCCAAGAGACCCAGTACTTC
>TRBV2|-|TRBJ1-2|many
CATTSGLGDNYGYTF
TGTGCCACCACTTCAGGGCTTGGGGATAACTATGGCTACACCTTC
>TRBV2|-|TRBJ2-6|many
CASSDGSGANVLTF
TGTGCCAGCAGTGACGGCTCTGGGGCCAACGTCCTGACTTTC
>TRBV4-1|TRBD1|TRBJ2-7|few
CASSQERGQGYEQYF
TGCGCCAGCAGCCAAGAGAGAGGACAGGGGTACGAGCAGTACTTC
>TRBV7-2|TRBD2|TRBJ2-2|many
CASSWGGLNTGELFF
TGTGCCAGCAGCTGGGGGGGACTTAACACCGGGGAGCTGTTTTTT